This T cell receptor beta chain was sequenced for a study of cytomegalovirus exposure and HLA in healthy donors. As for the study in general: An earlier analysis identified 95 million to 120 million unique TCR beta sequences in 150 million to 200 million T cells. General observations from the study: The study had only CMV serostatus as immune exposure information. A later analysis found common viral pathogens apparently linked to several of the most significant clusters.

Although they were nominally healthy when sampled, donors likely had unrecorded immune exposures. Comment on this clone: The antigen is not known.

PCR primers comprised 60 Vbeta and 13 Jbeta primers. TCRdb keeps only in-frame clones here, not all; method: immunoSEQ multiplex PCR. Here the sample spans 200,000 to 250,000 clones, more than 75% being singletons. Sequenced: PBMCs. The source of this sequence is a human donor in good health.

CDR3 sequence (DNA): TGTGCCTGGAGTCTTCAGGGGGCGCCGGGTCATGGCTACACCTTC. The encoded protein is CAWSLQGAPGHGYTF. The genes are TRBV30 and TRBJ1-2; 8 bases match TRBD1. V was clipped by 2 bases and J by 6 bases; unmatched bases: 11. Germline V gene sequence: CDR1 GTSNPN, CDR2 SVGIG (reference sequence). The CDR3 has 15 amino acids. The full variable domain, with the rest looked up from reference TRBV30 and TRBJ1-2, is SQTIHQWPATLVQPVGSPLSLECTVEGTSNPNLYWYRQAAGRGLQLLFYSVGIGQISSEVPQNLSASRPQDRQFILSSKKLLLSDSGFYLCAWSLQGAPGHGYTFGSGTRLTVV.